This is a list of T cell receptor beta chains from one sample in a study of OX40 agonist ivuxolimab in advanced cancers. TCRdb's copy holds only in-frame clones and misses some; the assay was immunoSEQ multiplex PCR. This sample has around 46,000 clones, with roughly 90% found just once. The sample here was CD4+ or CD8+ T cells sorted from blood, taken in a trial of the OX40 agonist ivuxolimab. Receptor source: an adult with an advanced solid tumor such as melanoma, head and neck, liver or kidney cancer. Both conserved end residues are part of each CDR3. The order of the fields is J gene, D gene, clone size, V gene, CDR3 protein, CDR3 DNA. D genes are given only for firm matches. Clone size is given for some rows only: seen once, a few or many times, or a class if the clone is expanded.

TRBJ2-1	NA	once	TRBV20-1	CSATSINEQFF	TGCAGTGCTACTAGCATCAATGAGCAGTTCTTC
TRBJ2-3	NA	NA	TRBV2	CASSEGGEETRTDTQYF	TGTGCCAGCAGTGAAGGGGGGGAAGAAACTCGCACAGATACGCAGTATTTT
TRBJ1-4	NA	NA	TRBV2	CASYRQEATNEKLFF	TGTGCCAGTTACAGACAGGAGGCAACTAATGAAAAACTGTTTTTT
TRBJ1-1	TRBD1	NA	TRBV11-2	CASTYTTGTNTEAFF	TGTGCCAGCACCTACACGACAGGGACGAACACTGAAGCTTTCTTT
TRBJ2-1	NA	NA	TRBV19	CASSSSSIYNEQFF	TGTGCCAGTAGTAGTAGCAGCATCTACAATGAGCAGTTCTTC
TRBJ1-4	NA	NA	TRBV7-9	CASSLSGPRLNEKLFF	TGTGCCAGCAGCCTTTCTGGTCCCCGGCTTAATGAAAAACTGTTTTTT
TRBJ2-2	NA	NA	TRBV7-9	CASSHGSGELFF	TGTGCCAGCAGTCACGGGAGTGGGGAGCTGTTTTTT
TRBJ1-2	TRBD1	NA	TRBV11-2	CASSLGTGLSDGYTF	TGTGCCAGCAGCTTAGGGACAGGGCTTTCGGATGGCTACACCTTC
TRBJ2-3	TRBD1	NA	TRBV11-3	CASSGAGGLDTQYF	TGTGCCAGCAGCGGGGCAGGGGGATTAGATACGCAGTATTTT
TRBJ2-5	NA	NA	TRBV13	CASSGESETQYF	TGTGCCAGCAGCGGAGAGTCAGAGACCCAGTACTTC
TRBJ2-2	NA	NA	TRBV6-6	CASSYGRGSTGELFF	TGTGCCAGCAGTTACGGCAGGGGTAGCACCGGGGAGCTGTTTTTT
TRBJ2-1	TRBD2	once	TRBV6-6	CASSPRDYSLEQFF	TGTGCCAGCAGCCCGCGGGACTATAGTCTTGAGCAGTTCTTC
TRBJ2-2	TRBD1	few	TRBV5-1	CTKATGDTGELFF	TGCACCAAGGCGACAGGGGACACCGGGGAGCTGTTTTTT
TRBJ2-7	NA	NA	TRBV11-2	CASSRDSYEQYF	TGTGCCAGCAGTCGAGACAGCTACGAGCAGTACTTC
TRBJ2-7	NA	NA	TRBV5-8	CASSLRGSGF	TGTGCCAGCAGCTTGCGAGGTTCGGGCTTC
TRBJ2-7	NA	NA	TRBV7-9	CASSPPVTVSYEQYF	TGTGCCAGCAGCCCTCCCGTGACAGTCTCCTACGAGCAGTACTTC
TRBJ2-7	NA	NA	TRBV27	CASSSGPPLYF	TGTGCCAGCAGTTCCGGACCGCCGTTGTACTTC
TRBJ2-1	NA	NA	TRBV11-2	CASSLDVLGGVPYNEQFF	TGTGCCAGCAGCTTAGATGTATTGGGGGGAGTCCCCTACAATGAGCAGTTCTTC
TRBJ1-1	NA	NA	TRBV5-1	CASRGEADPATEAFF	TGCGCCAGCAGAGGTGAAGCGGACCCAGCGACTGAAGCTTTCTTT
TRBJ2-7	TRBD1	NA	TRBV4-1	CASSQDRTGSYEQYF	TGCGCCAGCAGCCAGGACCGGACAGGCTCCTACGAGCAGTACTTC
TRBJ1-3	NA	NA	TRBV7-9	CASSLASTAGNTIYF	TGTGCCAGCAGCTTAGCTTCGACAGCTGGAAACACCATATATTTT
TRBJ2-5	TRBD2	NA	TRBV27	CASSPGLAGGPSETQYF	TGTGCCAGCAGTCCGGGACTAGCGGGAGGGCCATCGGAGACCCAGTACTTC
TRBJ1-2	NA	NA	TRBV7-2	CASSQLGPLALNYGYTF	TGTGCCAGCAGCCAATTGGGACCACTTGCCCTTAACTATGGCTACACCTTC
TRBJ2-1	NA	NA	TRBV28	CASSSVGVYNEQFF	TGTGCCAGCAGTTCTGTGGGGGTGTACAATGAGCAGTTCTTC
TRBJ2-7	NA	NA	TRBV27	CASSGSSRPYEQYF	TGTGCCAGCAGTGGTTCGTCTCGACCCTACGAGCAGTACTTC
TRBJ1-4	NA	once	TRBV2	CASSEIGGGNEKLFF	TGTGCCAGCAGTGAAATAGGGGGAGGTAATGAAAAACTGTTTTTT
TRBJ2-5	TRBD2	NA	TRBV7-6	CASGDEAGKRDQETQYF	TGTGCCAGCGGGGATGAAGCGGGGAAGCGGGACCAAGAGACCCAGTACTTC
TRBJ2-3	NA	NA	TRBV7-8	CASSPGTDTQYF	TGTGCCAGCAGCCCAGGCACAGATACGCAGTATTTT
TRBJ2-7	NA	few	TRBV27	CASTRGPPYEQYF	TGTGCCAGCACCCGTGGGCCTCCCTACGAGCAGTACTTC
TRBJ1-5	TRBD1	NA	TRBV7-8	CASSPGTGFSNQPQHF	TGTGCCAGCAGCCCCGGGACAGGGTTTAGCAATCAGCCCCAGCATTTT
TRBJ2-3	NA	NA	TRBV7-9	CASRNLAPDTQYF	TGTGCCAGCAGGAACCTAGCGCCAGATACGCAGTATTTT
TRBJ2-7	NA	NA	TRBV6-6	CASSYIEEGPYEQYF	TGTGCCAGCAGTTATATTGAGGAGGGACCCTACGAGCAGTACTTC
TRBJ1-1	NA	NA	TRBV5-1	CASSQWVNTEAFF	TGCGCCAGCAGCCAGTGGGTAAACACTGAAGCTTTCTTT
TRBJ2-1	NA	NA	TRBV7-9	CASSLPGSGGLGNEQFF	TGTGCCAGCAGCCTCCCAGGGTCGGGGGGCCTCGGGAATGAGCAGTTCTTC
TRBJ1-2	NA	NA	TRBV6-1	CASSEFTGGNYGYTF	TGTGCCAGCAGTGAATTCACGGGGGGGAACTATGGCTACACCTTC
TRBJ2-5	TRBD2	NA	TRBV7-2	CASSLATGGLRETQYF	TGTGCCAGCAGCTTAGCGACGGGGGGTTTACGGGAGACCCAGTACTTC
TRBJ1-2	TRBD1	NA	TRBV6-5	CASSYSRGQDYGYTF	TGTGCCAGCAGTTACTCGAGGGGGCAAGACTATGGCTACACCTTC
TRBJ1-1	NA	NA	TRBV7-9	CASSLGWGKNTEAFF	TGTGCCAGCAGCTTGGGGTGGGGGAAGAACACTGAAGCTTTCTTT
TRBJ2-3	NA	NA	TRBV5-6	CASSSGTLTDTQYF	TGTGCCAGCAGCTCCGGGACCTTAACAGATACGCAGTATTTT
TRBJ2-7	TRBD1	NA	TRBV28	CASSFEGQHYEQYF	TGTGCCAGCAGCTTCGAGGGACAGCACTACGAGCAGTACTTC
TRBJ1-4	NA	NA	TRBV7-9	CASTEGYATNEKLFF	TGTGCCAGCACCGAGGGCTATGCAACTAATGAAAAACTGTTTTTT
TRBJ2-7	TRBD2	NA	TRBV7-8	CASWNIGYGRSGAPYEQYF	TGTGCCAGCTGGAATATCGGGTACGGGCGAAGCGGGGCGCCCTACGAGCAGTACTTC
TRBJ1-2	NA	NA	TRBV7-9	CASVGVRSYYGYTF	TGTGCCAGCGTTGGGGTACGGTCATACTATGGCTACACCTTC
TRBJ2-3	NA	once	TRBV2	CASSEGVTDTQYF	TGTGCCAGCAGTGAAGGGGTCACAGATACGCAGTATTTT
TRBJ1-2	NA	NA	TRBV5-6	CASSLGNSGVRYGYTF	TGTGCCAGCAGCTTAGGGAACTCCGGGGTCCGCTATGGCTACACCTTC
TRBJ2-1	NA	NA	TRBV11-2	CASSLDRSSYNEQFF	TGTGCCAGCAGCTTAGACCGGAGCTCCTACAATGAGCAGTTCTTC
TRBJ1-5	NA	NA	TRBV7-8	CASSDGSNQPQHF	TGTGCCAGCAGCGACGGTAGCAATCAGCCCCAGCATTTT
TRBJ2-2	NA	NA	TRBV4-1	CASSLSLDTGELFF	TGCGCCAGCAGCCTCAGCCTAGACACCGGGGAGCTGTTTTTT
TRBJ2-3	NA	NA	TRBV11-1	CASSLAGFADTQYF	TGTGCCAGCAGCTTGGCGGGATTCGCAGATACGCAGTATTTT
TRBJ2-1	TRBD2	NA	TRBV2	CAERSSGSRVNEQFF	TGTGCCGAGCGGTCTAGCGGGAGTCGGGTCAATGAGCAGTTCTTC
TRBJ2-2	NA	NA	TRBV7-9	CASSPVGGNTGELFF	TGTGCCAGCAGCCCTGTTGGGGGGAACACCGGGGAGCTGTTTTTT
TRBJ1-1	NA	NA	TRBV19	CASTWGMNTEAFF	TGTGCCAGCACCTGGGGCATGAACACTGAAGCTTTCTTT
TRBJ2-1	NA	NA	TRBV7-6	CASSLGQYNEQFF	TGTGCCAGCAGCTTAGGGCAGTACAATGAGCAGTTCTTC
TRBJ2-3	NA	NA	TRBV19	CASRIGTRSHTDTQYF	TGTGCCAGTAGGATTGGGACAAGATCCCACACAGATACGCAGTATTTT
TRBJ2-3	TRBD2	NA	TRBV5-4	CASSWTSDLDDTQYF	TGTGCCAGCAGCTGGACTAGCGATCTGGATGATACGCAGTATTTT
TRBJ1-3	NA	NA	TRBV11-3	CASSRGFSSGNTIYF	TGTGCCAGCAGCCGCGGGTTCTCCTCTGGAAACACCATATATTTT
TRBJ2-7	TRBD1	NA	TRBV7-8	CASSLVGTGGYEQYF	TGTGCCAGCAGCTTAGTGGGGACAGGGGGCTACGAGCAGTACTTC
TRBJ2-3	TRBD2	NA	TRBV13	CASSLATSGGAGTQYF	TGTGCCAGCAGCTTAGCGACTAGCGGGGGGGCCGGTACGCAGTATTTT
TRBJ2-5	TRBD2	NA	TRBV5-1	CASSLEVAGAQETQYF	TGCGCCAGCAGCTTGGAGGTAGCGGGGGCCCAAGAGACCCAGTACTTC